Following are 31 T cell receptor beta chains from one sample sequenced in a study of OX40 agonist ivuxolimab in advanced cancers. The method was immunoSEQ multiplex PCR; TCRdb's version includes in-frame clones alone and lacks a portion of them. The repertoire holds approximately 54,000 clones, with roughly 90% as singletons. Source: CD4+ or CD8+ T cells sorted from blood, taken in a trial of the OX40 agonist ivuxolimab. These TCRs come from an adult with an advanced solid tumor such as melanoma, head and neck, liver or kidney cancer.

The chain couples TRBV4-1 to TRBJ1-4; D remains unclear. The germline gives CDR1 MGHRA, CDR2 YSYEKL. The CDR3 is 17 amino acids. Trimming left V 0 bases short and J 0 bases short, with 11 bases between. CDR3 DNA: TGCGCCAGCAGCCAAGAAGACGTGAGAGCAACTAATGAAAAACTGTTTTTT. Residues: CASSQEDVRATNEKLFF.

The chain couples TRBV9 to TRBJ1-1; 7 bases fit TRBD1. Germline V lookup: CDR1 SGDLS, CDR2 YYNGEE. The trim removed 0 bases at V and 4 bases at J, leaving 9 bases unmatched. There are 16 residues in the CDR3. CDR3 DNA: TGTGCCAGCAGCGTAGACGAGACAGGGAGGGTCACTGAAGCTTTCTTT. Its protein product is CASSVDETGRVTEAFF. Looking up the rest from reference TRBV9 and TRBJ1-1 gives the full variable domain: DSGVTQTPKHLITATGQRVTLRCSPRSGDLSVYWYQQSLDQGLQFLIQYYNGEERAKGNILERFSAQQFPDLHSELNLSSLELGDSALYFCASSVDETGRVTEAFFGQGTRLTVV.

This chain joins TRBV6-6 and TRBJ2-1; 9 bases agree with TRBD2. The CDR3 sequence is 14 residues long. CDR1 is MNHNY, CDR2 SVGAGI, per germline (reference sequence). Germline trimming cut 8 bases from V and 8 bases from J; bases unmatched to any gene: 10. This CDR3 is CASLLAGGPYEQFF. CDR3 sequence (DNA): TGTGCCAGCCTTCTGGCGGGAGGGCCATATGAGCAGTTCTTC.

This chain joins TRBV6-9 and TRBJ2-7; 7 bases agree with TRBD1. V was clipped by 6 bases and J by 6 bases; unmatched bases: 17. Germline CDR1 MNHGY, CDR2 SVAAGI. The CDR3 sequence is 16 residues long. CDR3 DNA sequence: TGTGCCAGCAGCCTTGACTTCTCCGGGACAGTCTCCGAGCAGTACTTC. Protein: CASSLDFSGTVSEQYF.

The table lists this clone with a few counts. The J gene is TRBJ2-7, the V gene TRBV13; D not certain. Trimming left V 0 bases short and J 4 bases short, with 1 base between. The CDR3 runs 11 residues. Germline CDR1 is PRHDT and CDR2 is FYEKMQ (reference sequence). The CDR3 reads CASSLGYEQYF. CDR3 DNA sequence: TGTGCCAGCAGCTTAGGGTACGAGCAGTACTTC.

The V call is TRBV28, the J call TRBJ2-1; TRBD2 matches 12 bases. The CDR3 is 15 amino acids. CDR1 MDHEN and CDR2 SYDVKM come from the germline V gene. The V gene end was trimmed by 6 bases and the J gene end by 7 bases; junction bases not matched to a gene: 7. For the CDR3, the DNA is TGTGCCAGCAGGGACCTAGCGGGAGGGGGGAATGAGCAGTTCTTC. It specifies CASRDLAGGGNEQFF.

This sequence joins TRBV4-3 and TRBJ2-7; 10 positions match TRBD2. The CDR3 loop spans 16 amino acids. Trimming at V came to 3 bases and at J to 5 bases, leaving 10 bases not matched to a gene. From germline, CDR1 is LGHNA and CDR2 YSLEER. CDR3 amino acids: CASSQGGGLAGDEQYF. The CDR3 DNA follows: TGCGCCAGCAGCCAGGGAGGAGGGCTAGCGGGAGACGAGCAGTACTTC.

CDR3 DNA: TGCGCCAGCAGCTTGGGGACAGTCCAAAACATTCAGTACTTC. Its protein product is CASSLGTVQNIQYF. J is TRBJ2-4 and V is TRBV5-1; D possibly corresponds to TRBD1 (6 bases). The CDR3 is made up of 14 amino acids. CDR1 and CDR2 from the germline V gene are SGHRS and YFSETQ. Deletions cut 0 bases from V and 5 bases from J, with 9 bases between.

The DNA for the CDR3 is TGTGCCAGCAGCTTAAACAACGCGAACACCGGGGAGCTGTTTTTT. This codes for CASSLNNANTGELFF. The chain joins TRBV7-9 to TRBJ2-2; D gene uncertain. Per germline, CDR1 SEHNR and CDR2 FQNEAQ (reference sequence). Between the trimmed V and J ends, which lost 2 bases and 0 bases, there was a span of 7 bases. The CDR3 sequence is 15 residues long.

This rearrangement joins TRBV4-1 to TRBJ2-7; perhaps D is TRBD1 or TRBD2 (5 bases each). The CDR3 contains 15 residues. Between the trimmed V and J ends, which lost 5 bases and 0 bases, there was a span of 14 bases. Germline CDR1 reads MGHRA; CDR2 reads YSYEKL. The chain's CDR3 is CASSFRDGYSYEQYF. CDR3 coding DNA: TGCGCCAGCAGCTTCCGGGACGGTTACTCCTACGAGCAGTACTTC.

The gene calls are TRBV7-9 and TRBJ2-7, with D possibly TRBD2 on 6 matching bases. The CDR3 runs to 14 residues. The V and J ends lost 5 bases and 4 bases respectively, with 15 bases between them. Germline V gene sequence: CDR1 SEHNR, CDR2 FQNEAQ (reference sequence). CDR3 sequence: CASSPGGWTYEQYF. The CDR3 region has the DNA TGTGCCAGCAGCCCAGGAGGGTGGACTTACGAGCAGTACTTC.

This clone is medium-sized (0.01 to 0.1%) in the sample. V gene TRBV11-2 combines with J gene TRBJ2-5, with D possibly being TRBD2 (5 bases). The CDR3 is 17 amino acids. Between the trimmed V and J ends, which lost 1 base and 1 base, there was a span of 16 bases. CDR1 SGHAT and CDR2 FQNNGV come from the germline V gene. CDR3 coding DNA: TGTGCCAGCAGCTTAGGAATTACAGCGGCCCGCCAAGAGACCCAGTACTTC. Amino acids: CASSLGITAARQETQYF.

CDR3 DNA sequence: TGTGCCAGCAATTCAGGAGGCACAGATACGCAGTATTTT. This sequence encodes CASNSGGTDTQYF. V gene TRBV19 combines with J gene TRBJ2-3; D unresolved. The CDR3 extends over 13 amino acids. V lost 9 bases to trimming and J lost 1 base, with 11 bases between them. Germline V CDR1 and CDR2: LNHDA, SQIVND (reference sequence).

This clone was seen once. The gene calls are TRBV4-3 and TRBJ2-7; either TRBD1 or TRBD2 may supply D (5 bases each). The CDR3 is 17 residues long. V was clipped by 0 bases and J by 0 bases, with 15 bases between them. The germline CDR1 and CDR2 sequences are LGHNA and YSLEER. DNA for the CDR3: TGCGCCAGCAGCCAAGAGGACCTGTTGAGGGGCTCCTACGAGCAGTACTTC. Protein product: CASSQEDLLRGSYEQYF.

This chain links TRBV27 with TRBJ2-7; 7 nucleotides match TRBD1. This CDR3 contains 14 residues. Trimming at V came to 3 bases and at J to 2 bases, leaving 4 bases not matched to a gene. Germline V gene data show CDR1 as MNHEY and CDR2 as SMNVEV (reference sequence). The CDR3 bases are TGTGCCAGCAGTTTCGCCCAGGGGGCCTACGAGCAGTACTTC. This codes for CASSFAQGAYEQYF.

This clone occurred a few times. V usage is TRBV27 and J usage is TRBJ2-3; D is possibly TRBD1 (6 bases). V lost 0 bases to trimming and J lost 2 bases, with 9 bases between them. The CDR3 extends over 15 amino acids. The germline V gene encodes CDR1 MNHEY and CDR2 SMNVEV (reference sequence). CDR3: CASSLSRGTTDTQYF. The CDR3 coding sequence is TGTGCCAGCAGTTTATCCAGGGGAACCACAGATACGCAGTATTTT.

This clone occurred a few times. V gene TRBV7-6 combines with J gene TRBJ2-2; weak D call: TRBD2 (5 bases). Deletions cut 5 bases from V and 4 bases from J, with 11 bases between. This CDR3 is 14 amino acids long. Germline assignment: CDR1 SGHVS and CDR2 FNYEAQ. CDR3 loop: CASSPSGFTGELFF. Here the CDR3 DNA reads TGTGCCAGCAGCCCCAGCGGATTCACCGGGGAGCTGTTTTTT.

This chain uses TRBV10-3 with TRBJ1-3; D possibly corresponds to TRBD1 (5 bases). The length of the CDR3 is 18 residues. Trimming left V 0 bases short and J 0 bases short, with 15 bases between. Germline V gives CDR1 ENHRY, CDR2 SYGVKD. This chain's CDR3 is CAISESIRTTVSGNTIYF. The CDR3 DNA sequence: TGTGCCATCAGTGAGTCGATACGGACAACTGTCTCTGGAAACACCATATATTTT.

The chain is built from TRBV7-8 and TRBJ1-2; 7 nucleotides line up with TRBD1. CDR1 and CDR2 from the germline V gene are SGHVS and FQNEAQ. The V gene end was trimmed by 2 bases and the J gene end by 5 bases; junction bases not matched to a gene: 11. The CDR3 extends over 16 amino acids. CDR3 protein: CASSLPNKTGMYGYTF. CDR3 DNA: TGTGCCAGCAGCTTACCCAATAAGACAGGGATGTATGGCTACACCTTC.

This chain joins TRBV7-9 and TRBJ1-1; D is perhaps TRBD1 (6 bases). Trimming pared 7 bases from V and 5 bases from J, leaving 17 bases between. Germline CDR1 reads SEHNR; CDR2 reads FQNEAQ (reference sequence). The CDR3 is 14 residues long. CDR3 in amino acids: CASTDENRVTEAFF. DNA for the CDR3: TGTGCCAGCACGGATGAGAACAGGGTTACTGAAGCTTTCTTT.

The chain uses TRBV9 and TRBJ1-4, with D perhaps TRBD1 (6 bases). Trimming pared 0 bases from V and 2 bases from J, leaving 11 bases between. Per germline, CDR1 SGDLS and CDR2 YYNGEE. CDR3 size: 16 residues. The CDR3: CASSVGGGPTNEKLFF. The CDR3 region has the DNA TGTGCCAGCAGCGTAGGCGGGGGGCCCACTAATGAAAAACTGTTTTTT.

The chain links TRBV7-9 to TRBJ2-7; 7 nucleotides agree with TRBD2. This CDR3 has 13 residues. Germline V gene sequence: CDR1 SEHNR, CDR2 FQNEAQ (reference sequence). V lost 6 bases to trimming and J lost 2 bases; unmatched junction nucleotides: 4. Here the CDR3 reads CASSLAGAYEQYF. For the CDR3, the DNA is TGTGCCAGCAGTCTCGCGGGAGCCTACGAGCAGTACTTC.

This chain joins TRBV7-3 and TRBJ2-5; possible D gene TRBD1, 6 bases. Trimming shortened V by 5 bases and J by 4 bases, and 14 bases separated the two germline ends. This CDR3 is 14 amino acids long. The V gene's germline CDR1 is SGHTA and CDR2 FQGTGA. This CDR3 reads CASSPRGGTETQYF. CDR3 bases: TGTGCCAGCAGCCCGAGAGGGGGAACAGAGACCCAGTACTTC.

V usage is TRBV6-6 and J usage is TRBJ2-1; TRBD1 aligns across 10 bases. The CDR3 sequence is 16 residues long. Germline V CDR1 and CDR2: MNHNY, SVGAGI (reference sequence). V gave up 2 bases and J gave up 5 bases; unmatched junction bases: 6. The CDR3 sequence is CASSYVGQGSHNEQFF. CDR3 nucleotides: TGTGCCAGCAGTTACGTGGGACAGGGGTCACACAATGAGCAGTTCTTC.

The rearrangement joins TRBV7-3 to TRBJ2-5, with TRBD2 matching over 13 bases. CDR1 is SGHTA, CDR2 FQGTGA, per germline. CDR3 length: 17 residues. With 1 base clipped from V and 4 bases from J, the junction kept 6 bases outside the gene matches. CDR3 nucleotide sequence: TGTGCCAGCAGCTTAAAGACTAGCGGGGGGCCGGGAGAGACCCAGTACTTC. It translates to CASSLKTSGGPGETQYF. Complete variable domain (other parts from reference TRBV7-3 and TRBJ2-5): GAGVSQTPSNKVTEKGKYVELRCDPISGHTALYWYRQSLGQGPEFLIYFQGTGAADDSGLPNDRFFAVRPEGSVSTLKIQRTERGDSAVYLCASSLKTSGGPGETQYFGPGTRLLVL.

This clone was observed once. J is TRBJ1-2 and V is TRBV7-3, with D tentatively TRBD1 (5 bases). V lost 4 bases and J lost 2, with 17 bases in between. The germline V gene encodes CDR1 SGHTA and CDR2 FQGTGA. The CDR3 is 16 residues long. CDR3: CASSSNPDSSNYGYTF. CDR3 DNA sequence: TGTGCCAGCAGCTCCAACCCCGACAGCTCAAACTATGGCTACACCTTC.

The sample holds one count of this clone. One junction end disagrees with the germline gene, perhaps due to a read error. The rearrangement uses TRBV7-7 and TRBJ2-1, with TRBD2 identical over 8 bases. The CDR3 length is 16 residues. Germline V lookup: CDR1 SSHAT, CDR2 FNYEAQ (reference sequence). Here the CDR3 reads CASSPELAAPYNEQFF. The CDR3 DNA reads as TGTGCTAGCAGCCCCGAACTAGCGGCTCCCTACAATGAGCAGTTCTTC.

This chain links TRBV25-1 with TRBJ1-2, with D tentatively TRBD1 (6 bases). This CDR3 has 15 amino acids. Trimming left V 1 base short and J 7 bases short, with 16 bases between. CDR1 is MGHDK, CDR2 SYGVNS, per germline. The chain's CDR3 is CASSELGTRMGGYTF. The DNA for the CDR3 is TGTGCCAGCAGTGAATTAGGGACACGGATGGGTGGCTACACCTTC.

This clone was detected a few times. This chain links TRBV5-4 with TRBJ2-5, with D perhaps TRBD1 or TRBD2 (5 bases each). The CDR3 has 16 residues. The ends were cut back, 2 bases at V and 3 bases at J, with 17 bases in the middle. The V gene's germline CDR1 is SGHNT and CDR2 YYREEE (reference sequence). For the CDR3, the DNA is TGTGCCAGCAGCTTAGGGAGCGGATGGGGGAAAGAGACCCAGTACTTC. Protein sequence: CASSLGSGWGKETQYF.

CDR3 sequence (DNA): TGTGCCAGCAGTCTTAGCGGGACAAATGAGCAGTTCTTC. As protein: CASSLSGTNEQFF. This chain links TRBV28 with TRBJ2-1, with 8 positions matching TRBD2. Germline CDR1 MDHEN, CDR2 SYDVKM. V lost 5 bases and J lost 7; bases outside the gene matches: 4. This CDR3 has 13 residues.

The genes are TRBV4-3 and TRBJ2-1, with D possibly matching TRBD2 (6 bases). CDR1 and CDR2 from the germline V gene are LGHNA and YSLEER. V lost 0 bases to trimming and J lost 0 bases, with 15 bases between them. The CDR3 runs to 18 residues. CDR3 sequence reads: CASSQDTAAGYSYNEQFF. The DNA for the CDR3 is TGCGCCAGCAGCCAAGATACGGCTGCGGGATACTCCTACAATGAGCAGTTCTTC.